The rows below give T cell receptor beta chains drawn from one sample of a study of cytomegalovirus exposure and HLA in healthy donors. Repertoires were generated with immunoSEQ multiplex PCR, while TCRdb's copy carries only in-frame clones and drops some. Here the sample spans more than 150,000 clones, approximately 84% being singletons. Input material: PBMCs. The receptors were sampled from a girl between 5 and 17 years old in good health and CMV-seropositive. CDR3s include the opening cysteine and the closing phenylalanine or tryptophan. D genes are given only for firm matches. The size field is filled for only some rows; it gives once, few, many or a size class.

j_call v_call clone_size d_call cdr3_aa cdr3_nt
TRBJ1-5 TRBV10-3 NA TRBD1 CAISGGTGLAQPQHF TGTGCCATCAGTGGTGGGACAGGTTTGGCTCAGCCCCAGCATTTT
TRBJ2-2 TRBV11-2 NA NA CASSLVWSGTGELFF TGTGCCAGCAGCTTAGTTTGGAGTGGCACCGGGGAGCTGTTTTTT
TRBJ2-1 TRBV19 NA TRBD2 CASSMGLFRRESYNEQFF TGTGCCAGTAGTATGGGTTTATTTAGGCGGGAGTCTTACAATGAGCAGTTCTTC
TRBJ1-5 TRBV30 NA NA CAWSGGDQPQHF TGTGCCTGGAGTGGGGGGGATCAGCCCCAGCATTTT
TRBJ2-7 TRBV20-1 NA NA CSAPTLDEQYF TGCAGTGCTCCTACCTTGGACGAGCAGTACTTC
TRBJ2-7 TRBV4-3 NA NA CASSTLQGVGGEQYF TGCGCCAGCAGCACCCTCCAGGGGGTCGGGGGCGAGCAGTACTTC
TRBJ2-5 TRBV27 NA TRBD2 CASSLGAGGAETQYF TGTGCCAGCAGTTTAGGGGCGGGAGGGGCGGAGACCCAGTACTTC
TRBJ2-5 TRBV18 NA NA CASSQRQIQETQYF TGTGCCAGCTCACAGAGACAGATCCAAGAGACCCAGTACTTC
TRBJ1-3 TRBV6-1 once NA CASSEFVGSGNTIYF TGTGCCAGCAGTGAATTTGTCGGCTCTGGAAACACCATATATTTT
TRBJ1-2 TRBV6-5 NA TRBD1 CASSSDRGYGYTF TGTGCCAGCAGTTCGGACAGGGGCTATGGCTACACCTTC
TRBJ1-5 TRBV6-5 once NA CASSYGQAQPQHF TGTGCCAGCAGTTACGGCCAGGCACAGCCCCAGCATTTT
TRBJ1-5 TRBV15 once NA CATADSGRTPQHF TGTGCCACCGCGGACAGTGGAAGGACACCCCAGCATTTT
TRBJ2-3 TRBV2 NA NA CACQRGSSTDTQYF TGTGCCTGCCAGAGGGGGTCTTCCACAGATACGCAGTATTTT
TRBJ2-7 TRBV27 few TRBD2 CASSQREGLYEQYF TGTGCCAGCAGTCAGAGGGAGGGCCTCTACGAGCAGTACTTC
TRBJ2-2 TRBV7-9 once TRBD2 CASSLAAGVDTGELFF TGTGCCAGCAGCTTAGCAGCGGGAGTAGATACCGGGGAGCTGTTTTTT
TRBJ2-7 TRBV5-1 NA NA CASSPPGYEQYF TGCGCCAGCAGCCCCCCAGGGTACGAGCAGTACTTC
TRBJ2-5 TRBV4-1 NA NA CASRPRLVDQETQYF TGCGCCAGCAGGCCCAGACTGGTCGATCAAGAGACCCAGTACTTC
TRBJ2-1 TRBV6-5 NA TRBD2 CASGGTNLYNEQFF TGTGCCAGCGGGGGGACTAATCTCTACAATGAGCAGTTCTTC
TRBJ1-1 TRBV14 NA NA CASSPHPLSTEAFF TGTGCCAGCAGCCCACACCCTCTTTCAACTGAAGCTTTCTTT
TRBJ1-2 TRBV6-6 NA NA CASSQQMNYGYTF TGTGCCAGCAGCCAACAGATGAACTATGGCTACACCTTC
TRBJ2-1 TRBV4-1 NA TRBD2 CASSQSSGRDYNEQFF TGCGCCAGCAGCCAGAGTAGCGGGAGGGACTACAATGAGCAGTTCTTC
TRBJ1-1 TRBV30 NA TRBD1 CAWIQTGGTGLNTEAFF TGTGCCTGGATCCAAACAGGGGGGACGGGGCTGAACACTGAAGCTTTCTTT
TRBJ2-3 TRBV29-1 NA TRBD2 CSVELAGDGGTDTQYF TGCAGCGTTGAACTAGCGGGAGATGGGGGCACAGATACGCAGTATTTT
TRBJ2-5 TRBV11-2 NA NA CASSLGRSGTGETQYF TGTGCCAGCAGCTTAGGGCGTTCTGGAACGGGGGAGACCCAGTACTTC
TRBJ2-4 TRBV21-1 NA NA CASSKEMGQAGKYF TGTGCCAGCAGCAAAGAGATGGGCCAGGCAGGGAAGTACTTC
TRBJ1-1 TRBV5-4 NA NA CASSLDQGNTEAFF TGTGCCAGCAGCTTGGATCAGGGGAACACTGAAGCTTTCTTT
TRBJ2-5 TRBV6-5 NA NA CASSLGGNIETQYF TGTGCCAGCAGTCTTGGGGGGAATATCGAGACCCAGTACTTC
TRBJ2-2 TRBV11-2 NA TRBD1 CASSPRQGRFTGELFF TGTGCCAGCAGCCCGAGACAGGGGCGCTTCACCGGGGAGCTGTTTTTT
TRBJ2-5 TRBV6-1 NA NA CASSPGLQETQYF TGTGCCAGCAGTCCGGGACTTCAAGAGACCCAGTACTTC
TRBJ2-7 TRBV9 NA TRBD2 CASSAGTSGSFYEQYF TGTGCCAGCAGCGCCGGGACTAGCGGGAGTTTCTACGAGCAGTACTTC
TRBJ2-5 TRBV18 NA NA CASSPTRGQETQYF TGTGCCAGCTCACCAACCCGGGGGCAAGAGACCCAGTACTTC
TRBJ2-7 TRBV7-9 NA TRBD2 CASSSPGRDEQYF TGTGCCAGCAGCTCCCCCGGGAGGGACGAGCAGTACTTC
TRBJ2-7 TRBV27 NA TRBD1 CASSLYPGGIEQYF TGTGCCAGCAGTTTATATCCAGGGGGAATCGAGCAGTACTTC
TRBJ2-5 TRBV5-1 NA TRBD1 CASSYWDREGETQYF TGCGCCAGCAGCTACTGGGACAGGGAGGGGGAGACCCAGTACTTC
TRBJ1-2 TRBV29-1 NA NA CSVEDIIKGDYGYTF TGCAGCGTTGAAGATATTATCAAGGGGGACTATGGCTACACCTTC
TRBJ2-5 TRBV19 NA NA CASSIEGDPEETQYF TGTGCCAGTAGTATAGAGGGAGATCCCGAAGAGACCCAGTACTTC
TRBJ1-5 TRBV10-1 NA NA CASSESGPQPQHF TGCGCCAGCAGTGAGTCGGGGCCTCAGCCCCAGCATTTT
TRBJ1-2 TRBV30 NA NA CAWTGLGYGYTF TGTGCCTGGACAGGGCTTGGCTATGGCTACACCTTC
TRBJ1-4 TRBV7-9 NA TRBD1 CASSQGTGGREKLFF TGTGCCAGCAGCCAAGGGACAGGGGGAAGGGAAAAACTGTTTTTT
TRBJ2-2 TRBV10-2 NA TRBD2 CASRGAGGQGTGELFF TGCGCCAGCAGGGGGGCGGGGGGGCAAGGAACCGGGGAGCTGTTTTTT
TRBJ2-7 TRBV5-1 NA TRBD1 CASDPGQGDEQYF TGCGCCAGTGACCCGGGACAGGGGGACGAGCAGTACTTC
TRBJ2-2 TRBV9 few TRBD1 CASTRREGQGTGELFF TGTGCCAGCACCCGTAGAGAGGGACAGGGCACCGGGGAGCTGTTTTTT
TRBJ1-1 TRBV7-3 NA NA CASSLWGGAGPNTEAFF TGTGCCAGCAGCTTGTGGGGGGGAGCAGGGCCGAACACTGAAGCTTTCTTT
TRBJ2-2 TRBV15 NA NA CATSSDTGTGEPFF TGTGCCACCAGCAGTGACACAGGGACCGGGGAGCCGTTTTTT
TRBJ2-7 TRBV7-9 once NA CASSQRRQFEQYF TGTGCCAGCAGCCAACGGCGACAGTTCGAGCAGTACTTC
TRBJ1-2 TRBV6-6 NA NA CASSPAVFYGYTF TGTGCCAGCAGTCCAGCGGTCTTCTATGGCTACACCTTC